This TCR gamma chain was recovered during a study of γδ T cells in repeated Plasmodium falciparum infection. About the research overall: Donors had four controlled P. falciparum NF54 infections over roughly 590 days.

The V gene end was trimmed by 6 bases and the J gene end by 6 bases; junction bases not matched to a gene: 8. The CDR3 is 12 amino acids. CDR1 EGSNGY and CDR2 YDSYNSKV come from the germline V gene. This clone was counted at least ten times. A read error likely explains why the TCRdb protein, taken from a much larger clone, differs from this DNA's translation at residue 5; the protein shown is translated from the DNA. Vgamma9/Vdelta2+ and Vdelta2-negative gammadelta T cells were flow-sorted from PBMC for bulk sequencing. TCRdb reprocessed the multiplex PCR reads through CATT. This sample has tens of thousands of gamma-chain clones; 3% occur once, and the top ten carry roughly a third.

Input material: gamma-delta T cells from blood. The chain carries TRGV2 and TRGJ1 or TRGJ2. TCRdb carries no J gene annotation; the J gene was assigned here by matching the DNA with germline. The receptor comes from a pool of human donors (malaria-infected and uninfected, not separated). CDR3 DNA sequence: TGTGCCACCTGGACCCGGGGTTATAAGAAACTCTTT. Protein sequence: CATWTRGYKKLF.